The rows below give T cell receptor beta chains drawn from one sample of a study of T cell changes during pregnancy in multiple sclerosis. The method was immunoSEQ multiplex PCR; TCRdb's version includes in-frame clones alone and lacks a portion of them. The sample comprises roughly 89,000 clones, 94% of which are singletons, and approximately 1.6% rests with the top ten. The sequences come from peripheral blood, collected after pregnancy. These receptors originate from a female donor in good health, enrolled as a control in a pregnancy study. The CDR3 runs from the conserved cysteine through the conserved F or W. Clone sizes are given selectively: once, few, many, or a class where the clone is expanded.

j_call | v_call | clone_size | cdr3_aa
TRBJ2-7 | TRBV11-2 | . | CASSQDRGGEQYF
TRBJ2-3 | TRBV9 | . | CASSGLWTGTDTQYF
TRBJ2-6 | TRBV7-2 | once | CASRPDRASGANVLTF
TRBJ1-5 | TRBV19 | . | CATTPSGGISNQPQHF
TRBJ2-1 | TRBV5-1 | . | CASSLEPSGSYNEQFF
TRBJ1-1 | TRBV6-5 | . | CASSPGQTEAFF
TRBJ2-4 | TRBV5-4 | . | CASSLGPQAAKNIQYF
TRBJ1-4 | TRBV19 | . | CASRPGQNNEKLFF
TRBJ2-1 | TRBV4-2 | . | CASSQAGGNPSEQFF
TRBJ2-5 | TRBV13 | . | CASSPSGLAGVQQETRYF
TRBJ2-2 | TRBV5-1 | . | CASSLLRPGTGELFF
TRBJ1-2 | TRBV30 | . | CAWSGNSPQGYGYTF
TRBJ2-7 | TRBV7-9 | . | CASDSRGSYEQYF
TRBJ2-7 | TRBV7-9 | . | CASSLVGSGSFFEQYF
TRBJ1-1 | TRBV19 | . | CASSGTAENTEAFF
TRBJ1-1 | TRBV6-6 | . | CASSPTGFNTEAFF
TRBJ2-7 | TRBV2 | . | CASRRLAGGPHEQYF
TRBJ2-1 | TRBV9 | . | CASNRDYYNEQFF
TRBJ2-3 | TRBV5-1 | once | CASSLPGLSQYF
TRBJ2-3 | TRBV2 | once | CASSDFRDRELEQYF
TRBJ2-7 | TRBV4-1 | once | CASSTRLAGVIPYEQYF
TRBJ2-2 | TRBV27 | . | CASSLWWERNTGELFF
TRBJ2-1 | TRBV7-9 | . | CASSLGQGENEQFF